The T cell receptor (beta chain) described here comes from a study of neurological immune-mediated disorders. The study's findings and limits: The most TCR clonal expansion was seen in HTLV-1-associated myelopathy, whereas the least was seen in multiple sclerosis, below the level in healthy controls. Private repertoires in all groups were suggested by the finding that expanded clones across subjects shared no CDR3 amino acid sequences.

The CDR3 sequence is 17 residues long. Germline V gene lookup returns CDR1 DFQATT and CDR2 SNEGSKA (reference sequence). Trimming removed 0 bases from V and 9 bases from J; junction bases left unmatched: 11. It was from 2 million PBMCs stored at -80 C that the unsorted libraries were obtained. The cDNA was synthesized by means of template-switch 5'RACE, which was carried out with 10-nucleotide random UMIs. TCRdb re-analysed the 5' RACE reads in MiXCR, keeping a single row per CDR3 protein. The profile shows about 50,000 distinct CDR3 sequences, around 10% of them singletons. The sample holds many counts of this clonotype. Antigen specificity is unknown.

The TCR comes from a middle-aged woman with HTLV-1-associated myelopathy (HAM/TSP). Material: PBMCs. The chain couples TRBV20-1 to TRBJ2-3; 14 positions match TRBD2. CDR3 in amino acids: CSARERLAGGRLITQYF. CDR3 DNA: TGCAGTGCTAGAGAACGACTAGCGGGGGGGAGGTTGATCACGCAGTATTTT.